These T cell receptor beta chains were read from a single sample in a study of cytomegalovirus exposure and HLA in healthy donors. The method was immunoSEQ multiplex PCR; TCRdb's version includes in-frame clones alone and lacks a portion of them. The repertoire holds approximately 240,000 clones, with around 80% as singletons. Specimen: PBMCs. These receptors were collected from a woman aged 40-49 years in good health and CMV-seropositive. The CDR3 runs from the conserved cysteine through the conserved F or W. The D gene is left open where the match is weak. The size of a clone is reported for some rows only, either as once, few or many, or as a class for expanded clones.

v_gene	d_gene	j_gene	abundance	CDR3nt	CDR3aa
TRBV30	TRBD2	TRBJ2-7	NA	TGTGCCTGGAGCTACGGGGGGTTTTACGTTTATGAGCAGTACTTC	CAWSYGGFYVYEQYF
TRBV9	TRBD2	TRBJ2-1	NA	TGTGCCAGCAGCGTAGTCTCTAGCGGGTTGGGAGAGCAGTTCTTC	CASSVVSSGLGEQFF
TRBV7-9	NA	TRBJ1-1	NA	TGTGCCAGCAGCTTCCTCTCTCAGGGTCAGGTAAACACTGAAGCTTTCTTT	CASSFLSQGQVNTEAFF
TRBV5-1	NA	TRBJ2-5	NA	TGCGCCAGCAGCTTGGGAGGGCACGGAGAGACCCAGTACTTC	CASSLGGHGETQYF
TRBV6-1	NA	TRBJ1-2	NA	TGTGCCAGCAGTCGGCAGGGGAGTGACTATGGCTACACCTTC	CASSRQGSDYGYTF
TRBV27	TRBD1	TRBJ1-1	NA	TGTGCCAGCAGTTCCTACAGGGGCTTGAACACTGAAGCTTTCTTT	CASSSYRGLNTEAFF
TRBV30	NA	TRBJ1-5	NA	TGTGCCTGGGCGACGGGACACCTCGAAGAACCCCAGCATTTT	CAWATGHLEEPQHF
TRBV14	NA	TRBJ2-1	once	TGTGCCAGCAGCCATTTATCAGCGTACCTCAATGAGCAGTTCTTC	CASSHLSAYLNEQFF
TRBV9	TRBD1	TRBJ1-2	few	TGTGCCAGCAGCGCACCTACGCGACAGGGCTCTAACTATGGCTACACCTTC	CASSAPTRQGSNYGYTF
TRBV19	NA	TRBJ1-1	NA	TGTGCCAGTAGTTCGGGGAGCACTGAAGCTTTCTTT	CASSSGSTEAFF
TRBV7-9	NA	TRBJ2-7	once	TGTGCCAGCGGAGGGGACCCCTACGAGCAGTACTTC	CASGGDPYEQYF
TRBV6-5	TRBD1	TRBJ2-7	NA	TGTGCCAGCAGCCGGGACAGGGACACCTACGAGCAGTACTTC	CASSRDRDTYEQYF
TRBV7-8	NA	TRBJ1-1	few	TGTGCCAGCAGCCCCATAACTTCACGGGATTCGAACACTGAAGCTTTCTTT	CASSPITSRDSNTEAFF
TRBV6-5	TRBD1	TRBJ1-2	NA	TGTGCCAGCAGGCCTGCGACAGGGGCCTATGGCTACACCTTC	CASRPATGAYGYTF
TRBV15	TRBD2	TRBJ2-1	NA	TGTGCCACCAGCCAGACTAGCGGGGGGTTCGGTGAGCAGTTCTTC	CATSQTSGGFGEQFF
TRBV11-2	NA	TRBJ1-4	once	TGTGCCAGCAGCTTAGGTGGACTCGAACTGTTTTTT	CASSLGGLELFF
TRBV6-5	NA	TRBJ2-5	NA	TGTGCCAGCAGTTACTCGGGCTTACAAGAGACCCAGTACTTC	CASSYSGLQETQYF
TRBV6-5	NA	TRBJ2-5	NA	TGTGCCAGCAGCCCCTCGTGGGAGCAAGAGACCCAGTACTTC	CASSPSWEQETQYF
TRBV11-3	NA	TRBJ2-7	NA	TGTGCCAGCAGCCCGGAGGGAGAAGGGACCCCCTACGAGCAGTACTTC	CASSPEGEGTPYEQYF
TRBV2	NA	TRBJ1-2	NA	TGTGCCAGCAGTGATGAGGGGGGGGACTATGGCTACACCTTC	CASSDEGGDYGYTF
TRBV11-1	NA	TRBJ2-3	few	TGTGCCAGCAGCTTAGGTTACGGGTCAGATGCGCAGTATTTT	CASSLGYGSDAQYF
TRBV4-3	TRBD2	TRBJ2-2	NA	TGCGCCAGCAGCCAAGAATATGAACTAGCGGGCGGGGAGCTGTTTTTT	CASSQEYELAGGELFF
TRBV4-3	NA	TRBJ1-1	NA	TGCGCCAGCAGCCAAGAATCAGGGCGTGGTCGCACTGAAGCTTTCTTT	CASSQESGRGRTEAFF
TRBV2	TRBD2	TRBJ2-7	NA	TGTGCCAGCAGTCAGGTCGGGAGGGCCACCTACGAGCAGTACTTC	CASSQVGRATYEQYF
TRBV4-1	TRBD2	TRBJ2-1	NA	TGCGCCAGCAGATTACAACTAGCGGTTTACAATGAGCAGTTCTTC	CASRLQLAVYNEQFF
TRBV4-2	TRBD1	TRBJ1-2	NA	TGTGCCAGCAGCCGGGACAGGGGCTCCTATGGCTACACCTTC	CASSRDRGSYGYTF
TRBV20-1	NA	TRBJ2-7	NA	TGCAGTGCTTCCAGGATCTACGAGCAGTACTTC	CSASRIYEQYF
TRBV28	NA	TRBJ2-7	NA	TGTGCCAGCAGCCTAACAGCCTACGAGCAGTACTTC	CASSLTAYEQYF
TRBV30	NA	TRBJ1-3	once	TGTGCCTGGAGCCGCTTGGGGGCTAACTCTAGAAACACCATATATTTT	CAWSRLGANSRNTIYF